This T cell receptor beta chain was profiled in a study of blood T cells in healthy people across ages. Study-wide context: Using template switching, researchers captured about one barcoded beta molecule for each two T cells. Overall study results and limits: Without sorted subsets, naive and antigen-experienced compartments could not be conclusively compared.

Each donor's blood draw was 8.5 to 10 milliliters of peripheral blood. A remark on this clonotype: What it binds is unknown.

Through a sample-barcoded 5' primer and a J-beta primer mix, a second PCR was run for about 7 to 12 cycles. Each cDNA molecule received a tag from a template-switch adaptor that had 12 random nucleotides. TCRdb passed the 5' RACE reads through MiXCR, listing each CDR3 protein once. The sample shows roughly 1,500,000 distinct CDR3 sequences, roughly a third of them seen only once. The specimen was blood. The sequence was collected from a woman in her twenties or thirties in good health.

The CDR3 DNA is TGTGCCAGCAGGAAAACGGGACAGGGGTCGGGTGAGCAGTTCTTC. Its protein is CASRKTGQGSGEQFF. This rearrangement joins TRBV6-5 to TRBJ2-1; 10 bases are a match to TRBD1. The CDR3 is 15 amino acids. The ends lost 6 bases at V and 9 bases at J; junction bases unmatched: 11. Germline CDR1 is MNHEY and CDR2 is SVGAGI.